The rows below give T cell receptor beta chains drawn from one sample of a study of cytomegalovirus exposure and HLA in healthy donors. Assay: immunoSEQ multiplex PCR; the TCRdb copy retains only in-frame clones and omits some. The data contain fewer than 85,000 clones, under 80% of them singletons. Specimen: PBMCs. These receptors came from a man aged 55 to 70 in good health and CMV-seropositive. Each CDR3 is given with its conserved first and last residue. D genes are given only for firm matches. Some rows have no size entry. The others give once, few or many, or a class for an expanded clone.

CDR3nt: TGTGCCAGCGGTGGGACTAGCGGTACCGGGGAGCTGTTTTTT; CDR3aa: CASGGTSGTGELFF; v_gene: TRBV9; d_gene: TRBD2; j_gene: TRBJ2-2; abundance: -
CDR3nt: TGTGCCAGCCGTTTGACGACAGGGCGGAATCAGCCCCAGCATTTC; CDR3aa: CASRLTTGRNQPQHF; v_gene: TRBV27; d_gene: TRBD1; j_gene: TRBJ1-5; abundance: -
CDR3nt: TGTGCCAGCGCCGGGGGGACAGGAAGATACACCATATATTTT; CDR3aa: CASAGGTGRYTIYF; v_gene: TRBV27; d_gene: TRBD1; j_gene: TRBJ1-3; abundance: -
CDR3nt: TGTGCCAGCAGCTCGACAACCTCCTACAATGAGCAGTTCTTC; CDR3aa: CASSSTTSYNEQFF; v_gene: TRBV7-9; d_gene: -; j_gene: TRBJ2-1; abundance: -
CDR3nt: TGTGCCAGCAGTGCTATAGGAGAATTCGGGTCCTACGAGCAGTACTTC; CDR3aa: CASSAIGEFGSYEQYF; v_gene: TRBV25-1; d_gene: -; j_gene: TRBJ2-7; abundance: -
CDR3nt: TGTGCCAGCAGTTACTCGAACAGGCTTGATAATTCACCCCTCCACTTT; CDR3aa: CASSYSNRLDNSPLHF; v_gene: TRBV6-5; d_gene: -; j_gene: TRBJ1-6; abundance: -
CDR3nt: TGTGCCAGCAGTGATTTCGCGAGGACAGGGATGAACTATGGCTACACCTTC; CDR3aa: CASSDFARTGMNYGYTF; v_gene: TRBV2; d_gene: TRBD1; j_gene: TRBJ1-2; abundance: -
CDR3nt: TGCGCATCGGGCAGGGATCGAGAGACCCAGTACTTC; CDR3aa: CASGRDRETQYF; v_gene: TRBV10-2; d_gene: -; j_gene: TRBJ2-5; abundance: -
CDR3nt: TGTGCCAGCAGCTTACCGTCAGGGAATGGAAACACCATATATTTT; CDR3aa: CASSLPSGNGNTIYF; v_gene: TRBV7-9; d_gene: -; j_gene: TRBJ1-3; abundance: -
CDR3nt: TGTGCCAGCAGCCCGGAGAAGGGGTTATATGATGGCTACACCTTC; CDR3aa: CASSPEKGLYDGYTF; v_gene: TRBV7-9; d_gene: -; j_gene: TRBJ1-2; abundance: -
CDR3nt: TGCGCCAGCAGCCTGACAGGGGGCTGCGAGCAGTACTTC; CDR3aa: CASSLTGGCEQYF; v_gene: TRBV4-1; d_gene: TRBD1; j_gene: TRBJ2-7; abundance: once
CDR3nt: TGCGCCAGCAGCTTGGGGACTGCAGGCGAGACCCAGTACTTC; CDR3aa: CASSLGTAGETQYF; v_gene: TRBV5-1; d_gene: -; j_gene: TRBJ2-5; abundance: -
CDR3nt: TGTGCCAGCGGCCCCCTTGCGTCGGGTAATACGCAGTATTTT; CDR3aa: CASGPLASGNTQYF; v_gene: TRBV6-5; d_gene: -; j_gene: TRBJ2-3; abundance: -
CDR3nt: TGCGCCAGCAGCTTGGCTACAGCTTCCTACGAGCAGTACTTC; CDR3aa: CASSLATASYEQYF; v_gene: TRBV5-1; d_gene: -; j_gene: TRBJ2-7; abundance: -
CDR3nt: TGTGCCAGCAGCTTATCCCAGGGGAGTCAGCCCCAGCATTTT; CDR3aa: CASSLSQGSQPQHF; v_gene: TRBV11-2; d_gene: -; j_gene: TRBJ1-5; abundance: -
CDR3nt: TGTGCCAGCAGCTTAATAGCCAGCGCGCGGGGGCACTTC; CDR3aa: CASSLIASARGHF; v_gene: TRBV11-2; d_gene: -; j_gene: TRBJ2-7; abundance: few
CDR3nt: TGTGCCAGCAGCCGTTCCGGGGAACAAGAGACCCAGTACTTC; CDR3aa: CASSRSGEQETQYF; v_gene: TRBV4-2; d_gene: -; j_gene: TRBJ2-5; abundance: few
CDR3nt: TGCGCCAGCAGCCCAGTACCGGGGGTGGGAGAGACCCAGTACTTC; CDR3aa: CASSPVPGVGETQYF; v_gene: TRBV5-1; d_gene: -; j_gene: TRBJ2-5; abundance: few